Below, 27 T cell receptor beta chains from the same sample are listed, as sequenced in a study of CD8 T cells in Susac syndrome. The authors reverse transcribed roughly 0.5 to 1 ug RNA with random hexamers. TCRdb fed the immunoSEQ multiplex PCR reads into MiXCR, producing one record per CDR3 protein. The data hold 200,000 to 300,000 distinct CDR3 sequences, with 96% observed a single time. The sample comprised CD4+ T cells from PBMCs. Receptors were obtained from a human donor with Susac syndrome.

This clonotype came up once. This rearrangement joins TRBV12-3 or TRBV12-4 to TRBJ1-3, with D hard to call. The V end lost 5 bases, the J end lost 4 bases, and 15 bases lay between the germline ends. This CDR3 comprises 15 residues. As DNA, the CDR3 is TGTGCCAGCAGTCCTCCAGGTTATTCAGGAAACACCATATATTTT. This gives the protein CASSPPGYSGNTIYF.

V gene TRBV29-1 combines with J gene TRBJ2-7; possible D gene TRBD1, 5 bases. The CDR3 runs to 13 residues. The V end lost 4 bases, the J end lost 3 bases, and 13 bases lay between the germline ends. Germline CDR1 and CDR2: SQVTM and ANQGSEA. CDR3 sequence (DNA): TGCAGCGTTGCCTACAGGCTGGGCTACGAGCAGTACTTC. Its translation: CSVAYRLGYEQYF.

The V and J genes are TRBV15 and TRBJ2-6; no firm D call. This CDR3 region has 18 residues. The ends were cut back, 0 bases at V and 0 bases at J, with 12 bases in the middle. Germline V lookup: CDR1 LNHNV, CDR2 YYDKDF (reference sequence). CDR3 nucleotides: TGTGCCACCAGCAGAGATCTTTTTGGTAACTCTGGGGCCAACGTCCTGACTTTC. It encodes CATSRDLFGNSGANVLTF.

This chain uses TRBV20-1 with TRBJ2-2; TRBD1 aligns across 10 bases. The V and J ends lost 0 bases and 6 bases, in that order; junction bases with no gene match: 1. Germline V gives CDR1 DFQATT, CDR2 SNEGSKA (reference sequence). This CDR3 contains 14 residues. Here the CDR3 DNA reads TGCAGTGCTAGAGACGACAGGGGGCCCGGGGAGCTGTTTTTT. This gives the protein CSARDDRGPGELFF.

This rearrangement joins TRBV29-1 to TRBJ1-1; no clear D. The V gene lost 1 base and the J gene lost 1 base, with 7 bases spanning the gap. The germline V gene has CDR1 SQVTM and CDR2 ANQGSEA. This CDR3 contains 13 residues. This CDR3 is CSVEAQQNTEAFF. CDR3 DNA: TGCAGCGTTGAAGCACAGCAGAACACTGAAGCTTTCTTT.

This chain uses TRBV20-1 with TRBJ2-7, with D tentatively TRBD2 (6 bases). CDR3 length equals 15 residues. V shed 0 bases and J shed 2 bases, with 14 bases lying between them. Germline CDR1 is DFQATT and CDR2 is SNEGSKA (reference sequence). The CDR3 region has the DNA TGCAGTGCTAGAGACCCCTGGCGGGATCCCTACGAGCAGTACTTC. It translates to CSARDPWRDPYEQYF.

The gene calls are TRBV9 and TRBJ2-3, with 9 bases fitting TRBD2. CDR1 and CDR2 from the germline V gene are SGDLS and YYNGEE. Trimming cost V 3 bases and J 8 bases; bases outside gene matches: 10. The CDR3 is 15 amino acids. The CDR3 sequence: CASSDQGTSLPTQYF. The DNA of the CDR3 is TGTGCCAGCAGCGACCAAGGGACTAGCTTGCCTACGCAGTATTTT.

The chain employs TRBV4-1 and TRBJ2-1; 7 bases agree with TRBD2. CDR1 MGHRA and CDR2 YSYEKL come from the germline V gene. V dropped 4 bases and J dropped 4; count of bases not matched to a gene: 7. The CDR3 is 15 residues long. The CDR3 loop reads CASSLSGGLYNEQFF. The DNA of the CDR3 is TGCGCCAGCAGCCTATCTGGGGGACTATACAATGAGCAGTTCTTC.

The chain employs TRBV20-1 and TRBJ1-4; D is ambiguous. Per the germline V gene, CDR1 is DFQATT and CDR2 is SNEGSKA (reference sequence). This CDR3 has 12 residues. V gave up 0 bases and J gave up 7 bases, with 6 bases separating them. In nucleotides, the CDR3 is TGCAGTGCTAGAGATCAAGGTGAAAAACTGTTTTTT. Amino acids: CSARDQGEKLFF.

The CDR3 region is CSASRQGRGEKLFF. Here the CDR3 DNA reads TGCAGTGCTAGTCGGCAGGGTAGAGGAGAAAAACTGTTTTTT. This chain uses TRBV20-1 with TRBJ1-4; perhaps TRBD1 as D (5 bases). Trimming shortened V by 3 bases and J by 8 bases, and 16 bases separated the two germline ends. Germline lookup yields CDR1 DFQATT and CDR2 SNEGSKA (reference sequence). This CDR3 contains 14 residues.

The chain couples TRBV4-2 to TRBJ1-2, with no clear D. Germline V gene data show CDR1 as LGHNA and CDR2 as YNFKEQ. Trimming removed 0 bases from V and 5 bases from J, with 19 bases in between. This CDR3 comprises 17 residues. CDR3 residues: CASSQDVGGNEMYGYTF. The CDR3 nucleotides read TGTGCCAGCAGCCAAGATGTGGGAGGGAACGAGATGTATGGCTACACCTTC.

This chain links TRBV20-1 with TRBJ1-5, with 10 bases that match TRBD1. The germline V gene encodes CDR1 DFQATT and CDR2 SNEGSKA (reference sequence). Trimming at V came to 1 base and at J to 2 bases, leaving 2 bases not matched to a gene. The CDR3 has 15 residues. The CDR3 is CSARGQGAGNQPQHF. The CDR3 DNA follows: TGCAGTGCTAGAGGACAGGGGGCGGGCAATCAGCCCCAGCATTTT.

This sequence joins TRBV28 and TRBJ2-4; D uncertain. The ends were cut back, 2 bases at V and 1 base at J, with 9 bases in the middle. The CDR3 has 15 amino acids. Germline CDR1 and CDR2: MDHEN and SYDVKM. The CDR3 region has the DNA TGTGCCAGCAGTTTACGTCCTTCTGCCAAAAACATTCAGTACTTC. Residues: CASSLRPSAKNIQYF.

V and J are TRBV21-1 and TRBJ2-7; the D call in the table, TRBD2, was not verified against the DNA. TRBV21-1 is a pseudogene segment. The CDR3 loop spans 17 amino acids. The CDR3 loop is CASSNIGGSWPSYEQYF. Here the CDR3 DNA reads TGTGCCAGCAGCAACATTGGCGGGAGTTGGCCCTCCTACGAGCAGTACTTC.

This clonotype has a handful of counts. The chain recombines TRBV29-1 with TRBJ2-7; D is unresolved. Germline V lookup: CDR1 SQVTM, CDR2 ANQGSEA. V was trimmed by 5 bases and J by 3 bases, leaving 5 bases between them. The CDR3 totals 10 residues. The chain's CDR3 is CSVRDYEQYF. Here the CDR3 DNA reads TGCAGCGTTAGGGACTACGAGCAGTACTTC.

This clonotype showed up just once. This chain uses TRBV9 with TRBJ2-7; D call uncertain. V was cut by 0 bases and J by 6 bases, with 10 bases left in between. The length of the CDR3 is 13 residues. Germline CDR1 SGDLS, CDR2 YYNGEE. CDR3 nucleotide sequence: TGTGCCAGCAGCGTAGCACCGATGGGCGAGCAGTACTTC. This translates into CASSVAPMGEQYF.

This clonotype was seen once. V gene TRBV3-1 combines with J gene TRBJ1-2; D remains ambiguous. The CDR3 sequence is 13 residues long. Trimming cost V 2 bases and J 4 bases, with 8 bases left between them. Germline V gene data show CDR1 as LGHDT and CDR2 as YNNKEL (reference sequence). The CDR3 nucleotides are TGTGCCAGCAGCCAATACAGAGTCTATGGCTACACCTTC. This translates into CASSQYRVYGYTF.

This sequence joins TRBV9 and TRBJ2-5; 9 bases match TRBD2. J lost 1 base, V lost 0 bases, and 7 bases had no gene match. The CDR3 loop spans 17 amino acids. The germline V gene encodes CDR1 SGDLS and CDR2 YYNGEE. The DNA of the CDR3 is TGTGCCAGCAGCGTAGTCGGAACTAGCGGGTTCCAAGAGACCCAGTACTTC. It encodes CASSVVGTSGFQETQYF.

CDR3 coding DNA: TGCAGTGCTAGAGATTTCGCAGGGGGTAATGAAAAACTGTTTTTT. Amino acids: CSARDFAGGNEKLFF. This chain links TRBV20-1 with TRBJ1-4; 7 nucleotides match TRBD1. CDR1 is DFQATT and CDR2 is SNEGSKA in the germline V gene (reference sequence). V shed 0 bases and J 4 bases; nucleotides not matched to a gene: 5. There are 15 residues in the CDR3.

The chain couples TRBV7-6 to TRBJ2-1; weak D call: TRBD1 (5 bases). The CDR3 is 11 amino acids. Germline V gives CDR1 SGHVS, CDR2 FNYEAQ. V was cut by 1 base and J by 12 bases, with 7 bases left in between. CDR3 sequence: CASSLEGLQFF. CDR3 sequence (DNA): TGTGCCAGCAGCTTAGAGGGGCTGCAGTTCTTC.

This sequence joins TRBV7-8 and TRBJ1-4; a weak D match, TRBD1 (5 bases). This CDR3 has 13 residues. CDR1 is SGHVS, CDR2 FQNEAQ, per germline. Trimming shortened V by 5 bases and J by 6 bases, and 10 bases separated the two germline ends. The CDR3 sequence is CASSGGRDEKLFF. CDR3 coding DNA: TGTGCCAGCAGCGGGGGACGAGATGAAAAACTGTTTTTT.

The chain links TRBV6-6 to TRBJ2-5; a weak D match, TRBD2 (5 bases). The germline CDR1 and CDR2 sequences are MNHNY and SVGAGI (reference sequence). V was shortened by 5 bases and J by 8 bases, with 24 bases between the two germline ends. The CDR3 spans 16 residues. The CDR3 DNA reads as TGTGCCAGCAGTCCCGGCTCGGGGTTAAATTGGGGTACCCAGTACTTC. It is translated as CASSPGSGLNWGTQYF.

The CDR3 DNA follows: TGTGCCAGCAGCTTCGGCAGACCTAACTATGGCTACACCTTC. This gives the protein CASSFGRPNYGYTF. The V gene is TRBV5-6, the J gene TRBJ1-2; D remains ambiguous. CDR1 and CDR2 from the germline V gene are SGHDT and YYEEEE. V was trimmed by 2 bases and J by 0 bases, leaving 8 bases between them. This CDR3 is 14 amino acids long.

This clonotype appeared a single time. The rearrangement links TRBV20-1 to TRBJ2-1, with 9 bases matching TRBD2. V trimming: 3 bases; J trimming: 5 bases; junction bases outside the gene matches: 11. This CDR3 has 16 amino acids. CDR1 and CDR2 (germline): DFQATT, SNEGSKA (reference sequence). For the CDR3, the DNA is TGCAGTGCTAGTGGAGAGCTAGCGGGGAAGAACAATGAGCAGTTCTTC. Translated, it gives CSASGELAGKNNEQFF.

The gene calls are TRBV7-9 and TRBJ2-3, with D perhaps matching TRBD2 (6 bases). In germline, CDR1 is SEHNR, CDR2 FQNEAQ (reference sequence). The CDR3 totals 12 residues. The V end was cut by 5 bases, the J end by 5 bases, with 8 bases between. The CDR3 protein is CASSGGVDTQYF. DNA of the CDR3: TGTGCCAGCAGCGGAGGGGTAGATACGCAGTATTTT.

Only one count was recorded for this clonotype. The CDR3 reads CSASTLLSAYEQYF. CDR3 DNA sequence: TGCAGTGCGAGCACCCTCTTGTCGGCCTACGAGCAGTACTTC. The chain joins TRBV20-1 to TRBJ2-7; D is undetermined. The CDR3 consists of 14 residues. CDR1 is DFQATT, CDR2 SNEGSKA, per germline (reference sequence). V was clipped by 6 bases and J by 2 bases, with 17 bases between them.

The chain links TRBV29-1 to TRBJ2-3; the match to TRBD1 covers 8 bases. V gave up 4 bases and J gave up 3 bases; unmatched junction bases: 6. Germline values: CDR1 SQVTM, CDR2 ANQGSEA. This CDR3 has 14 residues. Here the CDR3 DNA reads TGCAGCGTTGTAAGGGACAGGATAACAGATACGCAGTATTTT. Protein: CSVVRDRITDTQYF.